Presented here are 2 T cell receptor beta chains from one specimen sequenced in a study of blood T cell repertoires in COVID-19 (dated by TCRdb to 2020 to 2022). The library was prepared using the immunoSEQ multiplex PCR assay. TCRdb retrieved this table from immuneACCESS and kept in-frame rearrangements only. Not all clones are present; in checked studies, unresolved V genes account for under half, and no reason is known for the remainder. This sample comprises fewer than 250,000 clones, roughly 80% of them detected only once. Jointly, the top ten make up more than 2.5% of the sample. Sequences were obtained from PBMCs or T cells enriched from blood (not recorded which). The receptors here all came from a woman aged 25-40 years who had recovered from COVID-19.

This rearrangement joins TRBV24-1 to TRBJ2-3, with 7 nucleotides matching TRBD1. Looked up from germline, CDR1 is KGHDR and CDR2 is SFDVKD. The CDR3 extends over 18 amino acids. Trimming removed 3 bases from V and 0 bases from J; junction bases left unmatched: 11. Written as DNA, the CDR3 is TGTGCCACCAGTGATCCCCGACAGGGAACTTCTAGCACAGATACGCAGTATTTT. Encoded protein: CATSDPRQGTSSTDTQYF.

This clone appeared a few times. A read error may account for a junction end that differs from germline. The CDR3 reads CSVVGTGGQGPF. CDR3 sequence (DNA): TGCAGCGTTGTCGGGACGGGTGGACAGGGCCCCTTT. This chain connects TRBV29-1 to TRBJ1-1; TRBD1 aligns across 8 bases. The CDR3 contains 12 residues. Germline lookup yields CDR1 SQVTM and CDR2 ANQGSEA.